The 16 T cell receptor beta chains listed next were all sequenced from one sample in a study of cytomegalovirus exposure and HLA in healthy donors. Both 60 Vbeta primers and 13 Jbeta primers went into the PCR. Assay: immunoSEQ multiplex PCR; the TCRdb copy retains only in-frame clones and omits some. The sample has some 170,000 clones; about 82% are singletons. The sequenced material came from PBMCs. These receptors were taken from a woman aged 25 to 45 in good health and CMV-seropositive.

This clone occurred a few times. The V gene is TRBV7-2, the J gene TRBJ1-2; 8 bases align to TRBD1. The V and J ends lost 5 bases and 3 bases, in that order; junction bases with no gene match: 17. Germline V gene sequence: CDR1 SGHTA, CDR2 FQGNSA. This CDR3 has 18 residues. The chain's CDR3 is CASSPSGRGRLKDYGYTF. The CDR3 DNA is TGTGCCAGCAGCCCTTCCGGCAGGGGGCGCCTTAAGGACTATGGCTACACCTTC.

Of note for this clone: The junction shows a germline mismatch at one end, possibly a read error. The chain links TRBV5-4 to TRBJ1-5, with TRBD1 matching over 10 bases. In germline, CDR1 is SGHNT, CDR2 YYREEE (reference sequence). CDR3 size: 15 residues. The CDR3 nucleotides read TGTGCCAACAGCTTGGCCGGGACAGGGGCCGGACCCCAGCATTTT. It yields the protein CANSLAGTGAGPQHF.

The chain uses TRBV14 and TRBJ1-2; 10 bases agree with TRBD1. CDR1 is SGHDN and CDR2 is FVKESK in the germline V gene. This CDR3 is built from 15 residues. J was trimmed by 4 bases and V by 5 bases; bases with no gene match: 7. The CDR3 region is CASSFRDRGLYGYTF. The CDR3 DNA sequence: TGTGCCAGCAGCTTCCGGGACAGGGGTCTCTATGGCTACACCTTC.

The chain has TRBV6-5 and TRBJ2-1, with D possibly being TRBD2 (6 bases). V gave up 2 bases and J gave up 5 bases, with 13 bases separating them. CDR1 MNHEY and CDR2 SVGAGI come from the germline V gene. This CDR3 has 15 amino acids. CDR3 loop: CASSYVSGYNNEQFF. The CDR3, as DNA: TGTGCCAGCAGTTACGTAAGCGGGTATAACAATGAGCAGTTCTTC.

The chain employs TRBV7-2 and TRBJ1-1; 7 positions agree with TRBD1. The V segment lost 5 bases and the J segment 1 base; nucleotides outside the gene matches: 10. This CDR3 has 16 residues. Germline V gives CDR1 SGHTA, CDR2 FQGNSA. This CDR3 reads CASSPRRTGPNTEAFF. As DNA, the CDR3 is TGTGCCAGCAGCCCCCGTAGGACAGGCCCGAACACTGAAGCTTTCTTT.

The chain uses TRBV6-1 and TRBJ2-6, with D maybe TRBD1 (5 bases). The germline V gene encodes CDR1 MNHNS and CDR2 SASEGT. Trimming stripped 6 bases from V and 2 bases from J, with 11 bases between. The CDR3 length is 15 residues. The CDR3, as DNA: TGTGCCAGCAGGCGACAGTCGACTGGGGCCAACGTCCTGACTTTC. It translates to CASRRQSTGANVLTF.

This clone was seen more than once but under ten times. The chain has TRBV7-2 and TRBJ2-5; tentative D call: TRBD1 (5 bases). The CDR3 sequence is 17 residues long. Germline V gene sequence: CDR1 SGHTA, CDR2 FQGNSA. Trimming left V 5 bases short and J 3 bases short, with 22 bases between. CDR3 amino acids: CASSHSRGRVLKETQYF. CDR3 sequence (DNA): TGTGCCAGCAGCCATTCTAGGGGAAGGGTCTTAAAAGAGACCCAGTACTTC.

The chain is built from TRBV11-1 and TRBJ2-5, with 7 bases identical to TRBD2. The trim removed 2 bases at V and 4 bases at J, leaving 4 bases unmatched. CDR3 length equals 14 residues. The V gene's germline CDR1 is SGHAT and CDR2 FQDESV (reference sequence). In DNA, the CDR3 is TGTGCCAGCAGCTTATCCCGCGGGGGAGAGACCCAGTACTTC. Translated, it gives CASSLSRGGETQYF.

The chain links TRBV6-1 to TRBJ1-2, with 7 bases lining up with TRBD1. With 5 bases clipped from V and 4 bases from J, the junction kept 1 base outside the gene matches. This CDR3 is 12 amino acids long. Germline assignment: CDR1 MNHNS and CDR2 SASEGT. The CDR3 reads CASSTGAYGYTF. In DNA, the CDR3 is TGTGCCAGCAGTACAGGGGCCTATGGCTACACCTTC.

CDR3 nucleotides: TGTGCCAGCAGTTTAGATTACTCAGGGGTCCTGAACACTGAAGCTTTCTTT. Its protein is CASSLDYSGVLNTEAFF. V gene TRBV27 combines with J gene TRBJ1-1; D possibly corresponds to TRBD1 (6 bases). This CDR3 has 17 amino acids. Germline V gives CDR1 MNHEY, CDR2 SMNVEV (reference sequence). V was clipped by 2 bases and J by 0 bases, with 16 bases between them.

The chain has TRBV5-1 and TRBJ1-2; 7 nucleotides line up with TRBD1. J was trimmed by 2 bases and V by 2 bases; bases with no gene match: 9. The germline gives CDR1 SGHRS, CDR2 YFSETQ. This CDR3 comprises 16 residues. CDR3: CASSFTTGQTNYGYTF. CDR3 in DNA: TGCGCCAGCAGCTTTACGACGGGACAGACAAACTATGGCTACACCTTC.

This clone has a handful of counts. The genes are TRBV5-1 and TRBJ2-5; the match to TRBD2 covers 10 bases. V lost 2 bases to trimming and J lost 3 bases; unmatched junction nucleotides: 1. Germline CDR1 reads SGHRS; CDR2 reads YFSETQ. The CDR3 is made up of 14 amino acids. This chain's CDR3 is CASSFLAGEETQYF. The DNA for the CDR3 is TGCGCCAGCAGCTTTCTAGCGGGGGAAGAGACCCAGTACTTC.

This chain uses TRBV4-2 with TRBJ2-1, with 9 nucleotides matching TRBD2. The germline V gene has CDR1 LGHNA and CDR2 YNFKEQ. V gave up 0 bases and J gave up 2 bases; unmatched junction bases: 14. The CDR3 spans 20 residues. The chain's CDR3 is CASSQDLIGGGAGTYNEQFF. As DNA, the CDR3 is TGTGCCAGCAGCCAAGATCTAATTGGCGGGGGGGCAGGTACCTACAATGAGCAGTTCTTC.

The rearrangement uses TRBV30 and TRBJ2-5, with 8 bases identical to TRBD2. The CDR3 is made up of 12 amino acids. Unmatched junction bases numbered 7, after V lost 0 bases and J lost 13 bases. CDR1 and CDR2 from the germline V gene are GTSNPN and SVGIG (reference sequence). CDR3 nucleotide sequence: TGTGCCTGGAGTGTACAAGCGGGGGTGCGGTACTTC. This translates into CAWSVQAGVRYF.

The chain uses TRBV13 and TRBJ2-7; 9 bases are a match to TRBD2. Germline-derived CDR1 and CDR2 are PRHDT and FYEKMQ (reference sequence). This CDR3 has 15 residues. V shed 6 bases, J shed 5 bases, and the junction held 11 bases outside the gene matches. The CDR3, as DNA: TGTGCCAGCAGATCCCTCGCGGGGGGGCTCCACGAGCAGTACTTC. It translates to CASRSLAGGLHEQYF. The whole variable domain, remainder taken from reference TRBV13 and TRBJ2-7, is AAGVIQSPRHLIKEKRETATLKCYPIPRHDTVYWYQQGPGQDPQFLISFYEKMQSDKGSIPDRFSAQQFSDYHSELNMSSLELGDSALYFCASRSLAGGLHEQYFGPGTRLTVT.

The rearrangement uses TRBV9 and TRBJ1-5; tentatively, D is TRBD1 (6 bases). Trimming left V 4 bases short and J 6 bases short, with 8 bases between. The CDR3 runs to 12 residues. Germline CDR1 and CDR2: SGDLS and YYNGEE. CDR3 protein: CASSSGVQPQHF. The CDR3 DNA sequence: TGTGCCAGCAGCTCAGGGGTTCAGCCCCAGCATTTT.